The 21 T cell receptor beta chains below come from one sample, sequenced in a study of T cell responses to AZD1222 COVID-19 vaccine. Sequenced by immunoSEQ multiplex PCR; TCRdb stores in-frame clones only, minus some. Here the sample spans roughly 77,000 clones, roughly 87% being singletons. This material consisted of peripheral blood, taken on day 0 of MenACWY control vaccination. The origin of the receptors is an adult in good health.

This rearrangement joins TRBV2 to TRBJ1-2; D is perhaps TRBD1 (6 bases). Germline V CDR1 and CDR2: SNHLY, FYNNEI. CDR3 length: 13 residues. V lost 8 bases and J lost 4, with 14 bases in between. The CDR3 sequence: CASAKGVGYGYTF. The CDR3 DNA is TGTGCCAGCGCAAAGGGGGTGGGCTATGGCTACACCTTC. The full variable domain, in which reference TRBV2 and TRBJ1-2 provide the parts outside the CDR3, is EPEVTQTPSHQVTQMGQEVILRCVPISNHLYFYWYRQILGQKVEFLVSFYNNEISEKSEIFDDQFSVERPDGSNFTLKIRSTKLEDSAMYFCASAKGVGYGYTFGSGTRLTVV.

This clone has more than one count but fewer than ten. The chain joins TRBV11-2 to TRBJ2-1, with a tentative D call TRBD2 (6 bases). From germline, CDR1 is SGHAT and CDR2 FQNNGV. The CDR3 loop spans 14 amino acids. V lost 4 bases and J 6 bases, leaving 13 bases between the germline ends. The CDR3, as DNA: TGTGCCAGCAGCTGGGCCCTCGGGGGCAATGAGCAGTTCTTC. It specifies CASSWALGGNEQFF.

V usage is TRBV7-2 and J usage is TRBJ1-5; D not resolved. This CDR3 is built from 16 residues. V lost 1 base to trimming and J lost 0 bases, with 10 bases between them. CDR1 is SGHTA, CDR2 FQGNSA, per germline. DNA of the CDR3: TGTGCCAGCAGCTTAGACGGAGGAGGTAGCAATCAGCCCCAGCATTTT. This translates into CASSLDGGGSNQPQHF. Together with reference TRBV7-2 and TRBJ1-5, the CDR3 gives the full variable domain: GAGVSQSPSNKVTEKGKDVELRCDPISGHTALYWYRQSLGQGLEFLIYFQGNSAPDKSGLPSDRFSAERTGGSVSTLTIQRTQQEDSAVYLCASSLDGGGSNQPQHFGDGTRLSIL.

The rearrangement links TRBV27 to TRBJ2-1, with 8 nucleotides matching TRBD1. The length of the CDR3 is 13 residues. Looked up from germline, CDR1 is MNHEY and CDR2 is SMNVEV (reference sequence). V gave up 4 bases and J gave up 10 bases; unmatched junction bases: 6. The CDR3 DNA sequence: TGTGCCAGCAGTTACGGACAGGGTGGGGAGCAGTTCTTC. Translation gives CASSYGQGGEQFF.

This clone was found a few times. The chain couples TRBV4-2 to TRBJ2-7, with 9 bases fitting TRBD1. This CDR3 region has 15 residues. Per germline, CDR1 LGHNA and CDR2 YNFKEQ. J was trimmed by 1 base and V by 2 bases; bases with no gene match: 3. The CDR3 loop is CASSQRGQGSYEQYF. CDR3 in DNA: TGTGCCAGCAGCCAAAGGGGACAGGGATCCTACGAGCAGTACTTC.

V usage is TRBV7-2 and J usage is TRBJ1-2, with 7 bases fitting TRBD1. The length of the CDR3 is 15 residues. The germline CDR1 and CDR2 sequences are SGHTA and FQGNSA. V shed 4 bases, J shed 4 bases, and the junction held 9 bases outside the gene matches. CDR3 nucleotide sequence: TGTGCCAGCAGCTCAAGTGCCGGGACAGTCTATGGCTACACCTTC. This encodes CASSSSAGTVYGYTF. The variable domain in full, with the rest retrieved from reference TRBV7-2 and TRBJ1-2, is GAGVSQSPSNKVTEKGKDVELRCDPISGHTALYWYRQSLGQGLEFLIYFQGNSAPDKSGLPSDRFSAERTGGSVSTLTIQRTQQEDSAVYLCASSSSAGTVYGYTFGSGTRLTVV.

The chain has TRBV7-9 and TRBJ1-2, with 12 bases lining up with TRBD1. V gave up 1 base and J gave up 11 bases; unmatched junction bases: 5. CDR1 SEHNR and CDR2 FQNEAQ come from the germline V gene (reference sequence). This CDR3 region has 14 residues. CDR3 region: CASSLVGQGARYTF. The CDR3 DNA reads TGTGCCAGCAGCTTAGTGGGACAGGGGGCGAGGTACACCTTC.

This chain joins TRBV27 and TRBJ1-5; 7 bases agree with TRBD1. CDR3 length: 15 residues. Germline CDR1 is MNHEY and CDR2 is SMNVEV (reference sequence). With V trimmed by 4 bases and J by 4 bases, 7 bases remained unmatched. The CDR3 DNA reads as TGTGCCAGCAGTTCGGACAGGACGCGAAATCAGCCCCAGCATTTT. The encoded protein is CASSSDRTRNQPQHF.

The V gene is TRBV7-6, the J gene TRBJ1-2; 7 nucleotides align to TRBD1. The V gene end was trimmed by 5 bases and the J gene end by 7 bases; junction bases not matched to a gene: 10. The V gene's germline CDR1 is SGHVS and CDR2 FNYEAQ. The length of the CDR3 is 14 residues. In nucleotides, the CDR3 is TGTGCCAGCAGCATTACAGGGGATTCAATTGGCTACACCTTC. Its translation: CASSITGDSIGYTF. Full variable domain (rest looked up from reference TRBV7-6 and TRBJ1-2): GAGVSQSPRYKVTKRGQDVALRCDPISGHVSLYWYRQALGQGPEFLTYFNYEAQQDKSGLPNDRFSAERPEGSISTLTIQRTEQRDSAMYRCASSITGDSIGYTFGSGTRLTVV.

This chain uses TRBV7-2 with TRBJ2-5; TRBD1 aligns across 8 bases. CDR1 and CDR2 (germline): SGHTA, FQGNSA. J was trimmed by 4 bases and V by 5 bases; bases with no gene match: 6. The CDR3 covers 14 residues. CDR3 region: CASSVGTGRETQYF. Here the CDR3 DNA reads TGTGCCAGCAGCGTCGGGACAGGTCGAGAGACCCAGTACTTC.

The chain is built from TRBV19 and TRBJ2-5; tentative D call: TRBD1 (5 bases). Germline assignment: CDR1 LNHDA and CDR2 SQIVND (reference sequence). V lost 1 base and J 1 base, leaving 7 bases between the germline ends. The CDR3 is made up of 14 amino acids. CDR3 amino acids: CASSIGQGQETQYF. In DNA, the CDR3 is TGTGCCAGTAGTATAGGGCAGGGCCAAGAGACCCAGTACTTC.

CDR3 amino acids: CATGDTNYGYTF. The DNA of the CDR3 is TGCGCCACCGGGGATACTAACTATGGCTACACCTTC. V and J are TRBV5-1 and TRBJ1-2; no definite D call. Germline V gene lookup returns CDR1 SGHRS and CDR2 YFSETQ. There are 12 residues in the CDR3. V was clipped by 9 bases and J by 0 bases, with 9 bases between them.

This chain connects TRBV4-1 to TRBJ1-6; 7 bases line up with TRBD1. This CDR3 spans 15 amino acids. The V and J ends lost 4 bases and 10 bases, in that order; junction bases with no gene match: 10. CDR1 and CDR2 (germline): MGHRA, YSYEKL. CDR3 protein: CASSPQTGYRSPLHF. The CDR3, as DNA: TGCGCCAGCAGCCCGCAGACAGGGTATCGCTCACCCCTCCACTTT.

The CDR3 spells CASSEGGAYTGELFF. In DNA form, the CDR3 reads TGTGCCAGCAGTGAAGGGGGGGCCTACACCGGGGAGCTGTTTTTT. The chain recombines TRBV2 with TRBJ2-2, with D perhaps assigned TRBD1 or TRBD2 (6 bases each). Trimming left V 1 base short and J 3 bases short, with 9 bases between. This CDR3 region has 15 residues. CDR1 SNHLY and CDR2 FYNNEI come from the germline V gene.

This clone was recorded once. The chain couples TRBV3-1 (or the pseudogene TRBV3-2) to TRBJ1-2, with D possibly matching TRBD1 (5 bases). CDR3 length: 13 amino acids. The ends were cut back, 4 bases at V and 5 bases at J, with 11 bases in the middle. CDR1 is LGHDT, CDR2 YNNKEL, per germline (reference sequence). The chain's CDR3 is CASSPGTAYGYTF. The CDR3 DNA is TGTGCCAGCAGCCCCGGGACGGCGTATGGCTACACCTTC.

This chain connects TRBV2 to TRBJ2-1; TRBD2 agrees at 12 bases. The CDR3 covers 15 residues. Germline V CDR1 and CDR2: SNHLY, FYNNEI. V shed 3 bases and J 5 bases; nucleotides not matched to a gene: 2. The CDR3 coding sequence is TGTGCCAGCAGTGAGGGACTAGCGGGCCACAATGAGCAGTTCTTC. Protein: CASSEGLAGHNEQFF.

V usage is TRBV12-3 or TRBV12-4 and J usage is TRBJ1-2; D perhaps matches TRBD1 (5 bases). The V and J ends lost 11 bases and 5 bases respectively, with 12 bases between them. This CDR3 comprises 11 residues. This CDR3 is CARGGGYGYTF. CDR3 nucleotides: TGTGCCCGCGGGGGGGGGTATGGCTACACCTTC.

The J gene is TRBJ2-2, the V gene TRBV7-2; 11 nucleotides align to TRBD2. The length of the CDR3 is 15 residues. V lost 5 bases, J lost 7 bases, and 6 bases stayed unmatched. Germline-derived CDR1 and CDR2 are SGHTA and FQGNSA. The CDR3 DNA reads TGTGCCAGCAGCACGACTAGCGGGGACTACGGGGAGCTGTTTTTT. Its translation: CASSTTSGDYGELFF. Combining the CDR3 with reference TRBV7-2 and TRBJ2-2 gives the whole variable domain GAGVSQSPSNKVTEKGKDVELRCDPISGHTALYWYRQSLGQGLEFLIYFQGNSAPDKSGLPSDRFSAERTGGSVSTLTIQRTQQEDSAVYLCASSTTSGDYGELFFGEGSRLTVL.

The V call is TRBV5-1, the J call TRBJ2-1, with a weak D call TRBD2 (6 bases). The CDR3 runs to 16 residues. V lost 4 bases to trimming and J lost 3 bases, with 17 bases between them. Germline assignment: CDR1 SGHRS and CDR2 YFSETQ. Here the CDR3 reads CASSRRRGDSYNEQFF. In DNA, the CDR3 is TGCGCCAGCAGCCGCCGGAGGGGTGACAGCTACAATGAGCAGTTCTTC.

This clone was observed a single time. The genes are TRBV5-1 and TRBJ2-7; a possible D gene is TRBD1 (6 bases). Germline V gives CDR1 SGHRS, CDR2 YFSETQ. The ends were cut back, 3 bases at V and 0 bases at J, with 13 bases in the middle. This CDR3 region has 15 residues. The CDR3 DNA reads TGCGCCAGCAGCTACGACAGGCCATTCTCCTACGAGCAGTACTTC. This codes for CASSYDRPFSYEQYF.

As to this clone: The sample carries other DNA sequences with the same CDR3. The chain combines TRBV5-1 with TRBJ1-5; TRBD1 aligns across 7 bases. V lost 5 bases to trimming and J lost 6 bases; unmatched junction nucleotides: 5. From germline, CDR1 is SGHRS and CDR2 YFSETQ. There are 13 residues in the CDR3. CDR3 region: CASSLQGTQPQHF. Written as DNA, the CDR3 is TGCGCCAGCAGTTTACAGGGGACTCAGCCCCAGCATTTT.